What follows are 20 T cell receptor beta chains derived from one specimen sequenced in a study of T cell responses to AZD1222 COVID-19 vaccine. Sequencing was performed with immunoSEQ multiplex PCR; in TCRdb, only in-frame clones are kept and a portion is missing. The sample shows 150,000 to 160,000 clones, 85% to 95% of them seen only once. Sequencing was performed on peripheral blood, taken 28 days after the second AZD1222 dose. The receptors here all came from an adult who received the AZD1222 COVID-19 vaccine.

The gene calls are TRBV20-1 and TRBJ1-5; 10 nucleotides match TRBD1. With V trimmed by 3 bases and J by 6 bases, 8 bases remained unmatched. The germline CDR1 and CDR2 sequences are DFQATT and SNEGSKA (reference sequence). CDR3 length: 15 residues. The CDR3 protein is CSASPPGQGSQPQHF. CDR3 in DNA: TGCAGTGCTAGTCCGCCGGGACAGGGGTCTCAGCCCCAGCATTTT.

The J gene is TRBJ1-1, the V gene TRBV3-1 (or the pseudogene TRBV3-2); 7 bases are a match to TRBD1. The germline V gene has CDR1 LGHDT and CDR2 YNNKEL (reference sequence). The CDR3 is made up of 17 amino acids. The junction had 14 bases not matched to a gene; V was cut back by 3 bases and J by 4 bases. Here the CDR3 DNA reads TGTGCCAGCAGCCATTCCCGACAGGGCACCGGGACCACTGAAGCTTTCTTT. It translates to CASSHSRQGTGTTEAFF.

The chain joins TRBV11-2 to TRBJ1-2; D is undetermined. CDR1 and CDR2 from the germline V gene are SGHAT and FQNNGV. The CDR3 has 15 amino acids. The germline V and J ends were trimmed by 7 bases and 8 bases, with 23 bases remaining between them. The CDR3, as DNA: TGTGCCAGCAACCCCTGGGCCGTCCTAGGCGAGGGCTACACCTTC. Protein product: CASNPWAVLGEGYTF.

The chain joins TRBV6-5 to TRBJ2-2; 8 bases map to TRBD1. The V gene's germline CDR1 is MNHEY and CDR2 SVGAGI. V lost 10 bases and J lost 7; bases outside the gene matches: 14. The CDR3 is made up of 15 amino acids. The CDR3 DNA reads TGTGCCACCCTGCCCGGGACAGGAGGCCGCGGGGAGCTGTTTTTT. Its protein is CATLPGTGGRGELFF.

The rearrangement uses TRBV28 and TRBJ1-2; D is ambiguous. The ends were cut back, 5 bases at V and 5 bases at J, with 12 bases in the middle. CDR3 size: 13 residues. The germline CDR1 and CDR2 sequences are MDHEN and SYDVKM. CDR3 residues: CASSTLGRYGYTF. CDR3 nucleotides: TGTGCCAGCAGTACCCTTGGGCGGTATGGCTACACCTTC.

The DNA of the CDR3 is TGTGCCAGCAGTAGGGAGTTTAGCACTGAAGCTTTCTTT. It is translated as CASSREFSTEAFF. This chain links TRBV6-5 with TRBJ1-1; no clear D gene. V lost 5 bases to trimming and J lost 4 bases, with 11 bases between them. The CDR3 runs 13 residues. CDR1 is MNHEY, CDR2 SVGAGI, per germline.

The J gene is TRBJ1-4, the V gene TRBV20-1; maybe TRBD1 (5 bases). This CDR3 contains 10 residues. From germline, CDR1 is DFQATT and CDR2 SNEGSKA (reference sequence). The CDR3 protein is CIGGVQKLFF. CDR3 nucleotides: TGCATCGGGGGGGTCCAAAAACTGTTTTTT.

The V call is TRBV14, the J call TRBJ1-4; 7 nucleotides agree with TRBD1. The junction had 9 bases not matched to a gene; V was cut back by 4 bases and J by 7 bases. Looked up from germline, CDR1 is SGHDN and CDR2 is FVKESK. There are 15 residues in the CDR3. The CDR3 coding sequence is TGTGCCAGCAGCCGAACCGGGACAGTCGGTGAAAAACTGTTTTTT. Amino acid sequence: CASSRTGTVGEKLFF.

The chain employs TRBV30 and TRBJ1-2, with 7 bases aligning to TRBD1. Germline CDR1 reads GTSNPN; CDR2 reads SVGIG (reference sequence). The CDR3 contains 13 residues. The ends lost 3 bases at V and 3 bases at J; junction bases unmatched: 4. The CDR3 loop reads CAWRATGDYGYTF. The CDR3 DNA is TGTGCCTGGAGGGCTACAGGGGACTATGGCTACACCTTC.

The V and J genes are TRBV11-2 and TRBJ2-7, with TRBD1 as a possible D gene (6 bases). V was clipped by 5 bases and J by 9 bases, with 20 bases between them. Germline V lookup: CDR1 SGHAT, CDR2 FQNNGV. The CDR3 spans 14 residues. The CDR3 loop reads CASSRNYRDNGQYF. CDR3 nucleotides: TGTGCCAGCAGCCGAAATTACCGGGACAATGGGCAGTACTTC.

This clone showed up just a few times. The rearrangement uses TRBV11-1 and TRBJ2-5, with TRBD2 as a possible D gene (6 bases). Germline CDR1 reads SGHAT; CDR2 reads FQDESV (reference sequence). The V end was cut by 5 bases, the J end by 0 bases, with 16 bases between. CDR3 length: 16 residues. The CDR3 DNA follows: TGTGCCAGCAGCCCCGATAGCGGACACAACCAAGAGACCCAGTACTTC. Protein product: CASSPDSGHNQETQYF.

The chain carries TRBV19 and TRBJ1-1; D not resolved. Trimming took off 4 bases at V and 11 bases at J, with 11 bases between the two ends. In germline, CDR1 is LNHDA, CDR2 SQIVND (reference sequence). The CDR3 runs 11 residues. The DNA of the CDR3 is TGTGCCAGTAGTACCGAAAGGAGGGCTTTCTTT. This sequence encodes CASSTERRAFF.

This rearrangement joins TRBV10-3 to TRBJ1-3; TRBD1 matches 7 bases. This CDR3 region has 14 residues. Looked up from germline, CDR1 is ENHRY and CDR2 is SYGVKD. Germline trimming cut 6 bases from V and 2 bases from J; bases unmatched to any gene: 4. The CDR3 DNA sequence: TGTGCCATCAGGGAGACAGGGACTGGAAACACCATATATTTT. This sequence encodes CAIRETGTGNTIYF.

The rearrangement joins TRBV6-5 to TRBJ2-5, with a tentative D call TRBD2 (6 bases). Deletions cut 5 bases from V and 5 bases from J, with 18 bases between. The CDR3 totals 15 residues. Per germline, CDR1 MNHEY and CDR2 SVGAGI. CDR3 in amino acids: CASSRRDFKSETQYF. CDR3 DNA: TGTGCCAGCAGTCGTCGGGACTTCAAATCGGAGACCCAGTACTTC.

The V and J genes are TRBV3-1 (or the pseudogene TRBV3-2) and TRBJ2-5; 15 bases are shared with TRBD2. Germline trimming cut 1 base from V and 5 bases from J; bases unmatched to any gene: 8. There are 18 residues in the CDR3. Germline V gives CDR1 LGHDT, CDR2 YNNKEL (reference sequence). The CDR3 spells CASSQVGLAGGPDETQYF. DNA for the CDR3: TGTGCCAGCAGCCAAGTCGGACTAGCGGGAGGGCCCGATGAGACCCAGTACTTC.

The chain has TRBV30 and TRBJ1-6; weak D call: TRBD1 (6 bases). V was pared by 3 bases and J by 6 bases, with 15 bases between. Germline V gene data show CDR1 as GTSNPN and CDR2 as SVGIG (reference sequence). The CDR3 is made up of 15 amino acids. The CDR3 coding sequence is TGTGCCTGGAGCATCTCAGGGGTCGGTAATTCACCCCTCCACTTT. This encodes CAWSISGVGNSPLHF. The full variable domain, completed using reference TRBV30 and TRBJ1-6, is SQTIHQWPATLVQPVGSPLSLECTVEGTSNPNLYWYRQAAGRGLQLLFYSVGIGQISSEVPQNLSASRPQDRQFILSSKKLLLSDSGFYLCAWSISGVGNSPLHFGNGTRLTVT.

In this sample, this clone turned up a few times. The V gene is TRBV7-2, the J gene TRBJ2-7; 8 bases match TRBD1. CDR3 length: 14 residues. Trimming removed 1 base from V and 4 bases from J; junction bases left unmatched: 3. CDR1 SGHTA and CDR2 FQGNSA come from the germline V gene. The CDR3 sequence: CASSLVQGAYEQYF. The DNA of the CDR3 is TGTGCCAGCAGCTTAGTGCAGGGGGCTTACGAGCAGTACTTC.

V is TRBV10-1 and J is TRBJ2-3; D gene uncertain. Trimming removed 6 bases at V and 5 bases at J, with 18 bases between. The CDR3 is 15 residues long. The germline V gene has CDR1 WNHNN and CDR2 SYGVQD (reference sequence). CDR3 residues: CASSQSPDLGDTQYF. The CDR3 region has the DNA TGCGCCAGCAGCCAGTCCCCGGATCTGGGAGATACGCAGTATTTT.

V gene TRBV30 combines with J gene TRBJ1-6; 7 bases are a match to TRBD1. Trimming cost V 7 bases and J 5 bases; bases outside gene matches: 2. There are 12 residues in the CDR3. Germline CDR1 GTSNPN, CDR2 SVGIG (reference sequence). The CDR3 nucleotides read TGTGCCTTTGGGACAGATAATTCACCCCTCCACTTT. Translated, it gives CAFGTDNSPLHF.

The rearrangement uses TRBV7-2 and TRBJ1-1, with TRBD1 identical over 8 bases. The CDR3 consists of 14 residues. Germline V CDR1 and CDR2: SGHTA, FQGNSA. The ends lost 6 bases at V and 3 bases at J; junction bases unmatched: 6. The DNA for the CDR3 is TGTGCCAGCAGTCTCGGACAGGGTCACACTGAAGCTTTCTTT. The encoded protein is CASSLGQGHTEAFF.